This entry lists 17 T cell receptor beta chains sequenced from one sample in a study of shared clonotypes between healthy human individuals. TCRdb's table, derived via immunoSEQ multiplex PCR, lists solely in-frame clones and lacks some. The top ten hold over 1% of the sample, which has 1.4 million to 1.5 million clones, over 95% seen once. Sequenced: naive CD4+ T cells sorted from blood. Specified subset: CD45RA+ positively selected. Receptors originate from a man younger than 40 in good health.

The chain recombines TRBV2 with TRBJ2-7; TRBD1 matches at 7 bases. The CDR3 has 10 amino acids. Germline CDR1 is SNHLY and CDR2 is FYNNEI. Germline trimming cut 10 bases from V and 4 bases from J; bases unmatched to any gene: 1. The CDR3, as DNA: TGTGCCACGGGACAGTACGAGCAGTACTTC. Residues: CATGQYEQYF.

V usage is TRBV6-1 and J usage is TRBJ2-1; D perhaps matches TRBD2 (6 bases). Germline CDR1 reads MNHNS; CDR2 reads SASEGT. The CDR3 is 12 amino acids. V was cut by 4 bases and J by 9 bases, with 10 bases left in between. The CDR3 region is CASSGGRTEQFF. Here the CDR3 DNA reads TGTGCCAGCAGTGGTGGGAGGACTGAGCAGTTCTTC.

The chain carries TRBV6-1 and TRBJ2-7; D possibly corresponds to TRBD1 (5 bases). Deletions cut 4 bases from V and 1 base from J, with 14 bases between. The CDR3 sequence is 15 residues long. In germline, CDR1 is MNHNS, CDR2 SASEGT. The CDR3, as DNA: TGTGCCAGCAGTGCAAAGGACACAGAGTCCTACGAGCAGTACTTC. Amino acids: CASSAKDTESYEQYF.

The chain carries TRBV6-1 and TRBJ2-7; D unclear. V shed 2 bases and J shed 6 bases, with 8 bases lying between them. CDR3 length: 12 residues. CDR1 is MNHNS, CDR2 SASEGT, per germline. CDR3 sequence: CASSETGREQYF. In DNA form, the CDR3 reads TGTGCCAGCAGTGAAACTGGGCGCGAGCAGTACTTC.

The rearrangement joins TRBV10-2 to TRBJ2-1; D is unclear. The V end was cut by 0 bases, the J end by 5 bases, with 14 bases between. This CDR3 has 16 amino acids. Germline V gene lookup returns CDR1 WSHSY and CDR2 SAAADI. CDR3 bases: TGCGCCAGCAGTGAGTCGTGGGCACCAAGGAACAATGAGCAGTTCTTC. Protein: CASSESWAPRNNEQFF.

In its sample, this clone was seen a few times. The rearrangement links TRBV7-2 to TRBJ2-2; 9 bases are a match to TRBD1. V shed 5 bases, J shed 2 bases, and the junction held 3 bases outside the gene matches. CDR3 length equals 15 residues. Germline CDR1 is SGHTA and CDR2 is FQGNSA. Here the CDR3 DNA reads TGTGCCAGCAGCACGGACAGGGGCAACACCGGGGAGCTGTTTTTT. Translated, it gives CASSTDRGNTGELFF.

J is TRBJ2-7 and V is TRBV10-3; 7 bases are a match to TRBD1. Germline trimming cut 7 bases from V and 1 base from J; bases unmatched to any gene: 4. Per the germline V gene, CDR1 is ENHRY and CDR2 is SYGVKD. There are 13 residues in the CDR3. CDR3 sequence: CAIKGGLSYEQYF. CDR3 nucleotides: TGTGCCATCAAAGGGGGCCTGTCCTACGAGCAGTACTTC.

Written as DNA, the CDR3 is TGTGCCAGCAGCTTAGGTTCGGTACCAGCGCGTCACGAGCAGTACTTC. It specifies CASSLGSVPARHEQYF. J is TRBJ2-7 and V is TRBV7-9; D unclear. Trimming stripped 1 base from V and 5 bases from J, with 18 bases between. Per germline, CDR1 SEHNR and CDR2 FQNEAQ (reference sequence). This CDR3 is built from 16 residues.

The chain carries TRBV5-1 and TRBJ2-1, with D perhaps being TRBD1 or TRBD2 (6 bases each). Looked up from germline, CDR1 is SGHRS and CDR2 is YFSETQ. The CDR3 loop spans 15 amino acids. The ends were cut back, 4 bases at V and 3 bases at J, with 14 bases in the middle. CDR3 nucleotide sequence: TGCGCCAGCAGCCCCCTAGGGGGGCTCTACAATGAGCAGTTCTTC. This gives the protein CASSPLGGLYNEQFF.

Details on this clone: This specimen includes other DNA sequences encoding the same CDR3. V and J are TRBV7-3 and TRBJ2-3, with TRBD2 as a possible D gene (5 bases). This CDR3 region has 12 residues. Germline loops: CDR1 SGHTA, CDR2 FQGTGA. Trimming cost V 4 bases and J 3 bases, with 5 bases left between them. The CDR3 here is CASSSGTDTQYF. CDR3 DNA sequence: TGTGCCAGCAGCTCGGGGACAGATACGCAGTATTTT.

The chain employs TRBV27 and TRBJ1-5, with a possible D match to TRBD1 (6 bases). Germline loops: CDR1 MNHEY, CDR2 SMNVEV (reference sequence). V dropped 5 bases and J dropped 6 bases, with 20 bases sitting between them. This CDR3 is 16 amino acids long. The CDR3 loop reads CASSRKTGLGTQPQHF. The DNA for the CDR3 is TGTGCCAGCAGTCGAAAAACAGGGTTGGGGACTCAGCCCCAGCATTTT.

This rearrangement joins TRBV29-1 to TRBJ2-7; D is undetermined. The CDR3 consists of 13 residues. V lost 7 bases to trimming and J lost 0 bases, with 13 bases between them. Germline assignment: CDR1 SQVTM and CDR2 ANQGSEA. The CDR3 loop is CSAVIVPSYEQYF. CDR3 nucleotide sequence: TGCAGCGCGGTCATCGTGCCCTCCTACGAGCAGTACTTC.

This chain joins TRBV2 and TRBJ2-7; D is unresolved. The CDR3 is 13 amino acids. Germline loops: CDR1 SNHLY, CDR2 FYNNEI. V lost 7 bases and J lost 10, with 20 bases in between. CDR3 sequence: CASMWTPSTGQYF. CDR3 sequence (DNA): TGTGCCAGCATGTGGACGCCGTCTACTGGTCAGTACTTC.

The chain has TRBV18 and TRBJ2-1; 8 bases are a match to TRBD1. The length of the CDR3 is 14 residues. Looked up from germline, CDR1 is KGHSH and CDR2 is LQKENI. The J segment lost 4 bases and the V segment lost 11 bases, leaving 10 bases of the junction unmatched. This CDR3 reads CAAQTGTGYNEQFF. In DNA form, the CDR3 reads TGTGCCGCACAAACAGGGACAGGATACAATGAGCAGTTCTTC.

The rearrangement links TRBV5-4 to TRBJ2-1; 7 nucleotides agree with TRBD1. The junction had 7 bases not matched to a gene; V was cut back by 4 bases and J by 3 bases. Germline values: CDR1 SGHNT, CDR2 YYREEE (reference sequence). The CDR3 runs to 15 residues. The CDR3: CASSTRTGLYNEQFF. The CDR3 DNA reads TGTGCCAGCAGCACACGGACAGGACTCTACAATGAGCAGTTCTTC.

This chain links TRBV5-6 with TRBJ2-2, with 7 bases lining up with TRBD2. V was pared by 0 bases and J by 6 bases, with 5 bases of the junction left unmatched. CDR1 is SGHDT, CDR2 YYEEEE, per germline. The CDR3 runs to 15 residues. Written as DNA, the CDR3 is TGTGCCAGCAGCTTGGTGGCGGGAGCAGCCGGGGAGCTGTTTTTT. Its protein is CASSLVAGAAGELFF.

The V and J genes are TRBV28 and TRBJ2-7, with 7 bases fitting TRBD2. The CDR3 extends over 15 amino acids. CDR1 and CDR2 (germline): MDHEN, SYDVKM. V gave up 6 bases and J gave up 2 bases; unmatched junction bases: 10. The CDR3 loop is CASSPNIGTTYEQYF. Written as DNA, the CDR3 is TGTGCCAGCAGCCCCAACATAGGGACTACCTACGAGCAGTACTTC.